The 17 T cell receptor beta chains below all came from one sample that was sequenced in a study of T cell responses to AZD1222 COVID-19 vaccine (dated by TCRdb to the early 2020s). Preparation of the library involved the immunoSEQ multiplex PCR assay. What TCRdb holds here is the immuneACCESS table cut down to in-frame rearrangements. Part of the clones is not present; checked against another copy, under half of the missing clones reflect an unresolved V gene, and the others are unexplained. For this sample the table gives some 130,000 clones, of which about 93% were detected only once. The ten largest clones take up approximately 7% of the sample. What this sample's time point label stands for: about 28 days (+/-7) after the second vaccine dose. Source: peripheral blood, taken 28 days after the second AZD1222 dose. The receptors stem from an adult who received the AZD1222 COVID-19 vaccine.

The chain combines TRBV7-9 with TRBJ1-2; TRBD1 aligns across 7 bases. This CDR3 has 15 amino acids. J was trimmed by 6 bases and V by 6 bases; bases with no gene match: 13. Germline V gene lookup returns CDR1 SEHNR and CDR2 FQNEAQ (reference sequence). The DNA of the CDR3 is TGTGCCAGCAGGGTTACAGGGGTGGGACCAGATGGCTACACCTTC. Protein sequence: CASRVTGVGPDGYTF. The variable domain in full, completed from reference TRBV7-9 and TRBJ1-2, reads DTGVSQNPRHKITKRGQNVTFRCDPISEHNRLYWYRQTLGQGPEFLTYFQNEAQLEKSRLLSDRFSAERPKGSFSTLEIQRTEQGDSAMYLCASRVTGVGPDGYTFGSGTRLTVV.

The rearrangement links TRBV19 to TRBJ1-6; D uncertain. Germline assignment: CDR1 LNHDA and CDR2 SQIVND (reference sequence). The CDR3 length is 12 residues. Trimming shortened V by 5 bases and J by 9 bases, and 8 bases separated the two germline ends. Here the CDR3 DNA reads TGTGCCAGTAGTTCTGTGCGTTCACCCCTCCACTTT. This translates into CASSSVRSPLHF.

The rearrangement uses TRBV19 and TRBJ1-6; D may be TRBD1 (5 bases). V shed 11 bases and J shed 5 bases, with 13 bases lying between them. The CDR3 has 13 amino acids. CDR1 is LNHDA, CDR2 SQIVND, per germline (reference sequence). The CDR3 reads CASRDGHNSPLHF. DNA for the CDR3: TGTGCCTCCAGGGACGGACATAATTCACCCCTCCACTTT.

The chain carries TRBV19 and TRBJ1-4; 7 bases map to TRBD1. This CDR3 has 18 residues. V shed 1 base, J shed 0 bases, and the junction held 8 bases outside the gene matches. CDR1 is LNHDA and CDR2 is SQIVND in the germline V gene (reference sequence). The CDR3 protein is CASSIGPTGTATNEKLFF. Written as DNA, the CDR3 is TGTGCCAGTAGTATAGGCCCGACAGGGACTGCAACTAATGAAAAACTGTTTTTT.

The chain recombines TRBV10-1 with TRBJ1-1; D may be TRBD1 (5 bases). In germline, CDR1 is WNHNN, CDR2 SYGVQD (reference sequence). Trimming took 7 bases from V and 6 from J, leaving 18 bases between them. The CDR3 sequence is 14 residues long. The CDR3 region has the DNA TGCGCCAGCACCAGACTCCGGGGGTCCGCTGAAGCTTTCTTT. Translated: CASTRLRGSAEAFF.

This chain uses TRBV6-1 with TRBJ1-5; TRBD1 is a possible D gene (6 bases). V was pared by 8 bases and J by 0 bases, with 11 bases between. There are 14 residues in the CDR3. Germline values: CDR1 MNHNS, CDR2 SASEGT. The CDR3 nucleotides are TGTGCCAGCGGGGACATCCTTAGCAATCAGCCCCAGCATTTT. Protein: CASGDILSNQPQHF.

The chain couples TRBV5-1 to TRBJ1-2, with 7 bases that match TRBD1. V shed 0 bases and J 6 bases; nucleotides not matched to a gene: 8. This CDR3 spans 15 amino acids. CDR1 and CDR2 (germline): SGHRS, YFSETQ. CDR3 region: CASSLAPGQHDGYTF. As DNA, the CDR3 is TGCGCCAGCAGCTTGGCCCCGGGACAGCACGATGGCTACACCTTC.

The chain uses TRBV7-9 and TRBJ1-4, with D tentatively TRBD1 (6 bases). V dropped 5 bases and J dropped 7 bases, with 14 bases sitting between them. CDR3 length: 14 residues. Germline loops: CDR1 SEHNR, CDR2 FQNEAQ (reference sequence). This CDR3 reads CASSPWGAGEKLFF. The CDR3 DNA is TGTGCCAGCAGCCCCTGGGGGGCGGGTGAAAAACTGTTTTTT.

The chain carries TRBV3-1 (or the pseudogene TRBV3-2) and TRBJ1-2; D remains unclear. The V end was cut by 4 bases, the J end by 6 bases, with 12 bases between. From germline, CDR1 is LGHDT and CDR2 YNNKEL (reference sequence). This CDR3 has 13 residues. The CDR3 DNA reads TGTGCCAGCAGCCTGGAGGGAGGTCATGGCTACACCTTC. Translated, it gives CASSLEGGHGYTF.

The CDR3 nucleotides read TGTGCCAGCAGCCACGACAGGGTTTTGAACACTGAAGCTTTCTTT. This gives the protein CASSHDRVLNTEAFF. This chain connects TRBV2 to TRBJ1-1, with TRBD1 identical over 7 bases. The CDR3 is 15 residues long. The V and J ends lost 6 bases and 0 bases, in that order; junction bases with no gene match: 7. Germline-derived CDR1 and CDR2 are SNHLY and FYNNEI.

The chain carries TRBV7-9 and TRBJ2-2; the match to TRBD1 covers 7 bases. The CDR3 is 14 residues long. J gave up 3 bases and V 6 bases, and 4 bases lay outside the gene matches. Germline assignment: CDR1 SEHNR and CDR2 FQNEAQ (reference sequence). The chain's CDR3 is CASRRTGDTGELFF. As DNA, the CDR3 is TGTGCCAGCAGGCGTACAGGGGACACCGGGGAGCTGTTTTTT.

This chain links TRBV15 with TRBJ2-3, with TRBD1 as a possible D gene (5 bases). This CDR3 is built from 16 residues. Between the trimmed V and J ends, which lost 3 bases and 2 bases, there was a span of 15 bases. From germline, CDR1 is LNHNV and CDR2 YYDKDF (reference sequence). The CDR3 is CATSRAADRVTDTQYF. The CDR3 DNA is TGTGCCACCAGCAGGGCCGCTGACAGAGTCACAGATACGCAGTATTTT.

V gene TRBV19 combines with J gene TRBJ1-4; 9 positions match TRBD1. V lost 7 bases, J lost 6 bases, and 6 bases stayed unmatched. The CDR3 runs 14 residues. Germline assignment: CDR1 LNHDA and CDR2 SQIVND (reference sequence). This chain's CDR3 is CASKSRTGDEKLFF. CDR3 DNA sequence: TGTGCCAGTAAATCCAGGACAGGGGATGAAAAACTGTTTTTT.

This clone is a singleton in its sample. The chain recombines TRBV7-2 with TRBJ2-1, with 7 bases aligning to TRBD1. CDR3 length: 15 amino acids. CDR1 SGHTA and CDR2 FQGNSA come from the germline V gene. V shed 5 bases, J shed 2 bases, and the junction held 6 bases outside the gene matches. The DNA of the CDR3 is TGTGCCAGCAGCCGCCGGGACAGACCCTACAATGAGCAGTTCTTC. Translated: CASSRRDRPYNEQFF.

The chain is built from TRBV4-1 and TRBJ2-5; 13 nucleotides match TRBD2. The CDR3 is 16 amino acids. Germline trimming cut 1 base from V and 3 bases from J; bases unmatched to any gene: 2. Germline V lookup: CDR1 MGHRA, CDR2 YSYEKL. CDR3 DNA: TGCGCCAGCAGCCAAGGACTAGCGGGGGGCGAAGAGACCCAGTACTTC. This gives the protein CASSQGLAGGEETQYF.

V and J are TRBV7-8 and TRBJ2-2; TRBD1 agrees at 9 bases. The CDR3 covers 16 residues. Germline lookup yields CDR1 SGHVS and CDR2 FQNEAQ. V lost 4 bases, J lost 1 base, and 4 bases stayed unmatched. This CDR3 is CASSWDRVGNTGELFF. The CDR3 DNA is TGTGCCAGCAGCTGGGACAGGGTAGGGAACACCGGGGAGCTGTTTTTT.

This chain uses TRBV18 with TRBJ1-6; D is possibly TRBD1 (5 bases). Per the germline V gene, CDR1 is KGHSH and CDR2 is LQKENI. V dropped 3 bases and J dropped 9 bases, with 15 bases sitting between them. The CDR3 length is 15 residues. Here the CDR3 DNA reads TGTGCCAGCTCACCGGAGGGACTTTCTGGTTCACCCCTCCACTTT. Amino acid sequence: CASSPEGLSGSPLHF.